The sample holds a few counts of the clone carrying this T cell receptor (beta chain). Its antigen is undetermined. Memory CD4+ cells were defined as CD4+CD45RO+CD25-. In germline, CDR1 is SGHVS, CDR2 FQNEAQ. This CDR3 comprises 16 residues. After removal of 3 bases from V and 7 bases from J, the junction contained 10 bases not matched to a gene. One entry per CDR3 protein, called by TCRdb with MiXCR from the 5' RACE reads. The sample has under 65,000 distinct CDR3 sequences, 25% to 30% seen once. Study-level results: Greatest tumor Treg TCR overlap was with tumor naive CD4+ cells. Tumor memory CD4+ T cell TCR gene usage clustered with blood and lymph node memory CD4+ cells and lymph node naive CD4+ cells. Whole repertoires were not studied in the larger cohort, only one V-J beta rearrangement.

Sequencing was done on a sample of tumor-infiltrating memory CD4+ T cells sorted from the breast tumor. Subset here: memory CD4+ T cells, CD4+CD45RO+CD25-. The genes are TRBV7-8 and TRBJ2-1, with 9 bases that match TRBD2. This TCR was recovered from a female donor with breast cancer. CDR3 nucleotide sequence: TGTGCCAGCAGCTTCCTTAGCGGGGGCTTTCCGAATGAGCAGTTCTTC. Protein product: CASSFLSGGFPNEQFF.